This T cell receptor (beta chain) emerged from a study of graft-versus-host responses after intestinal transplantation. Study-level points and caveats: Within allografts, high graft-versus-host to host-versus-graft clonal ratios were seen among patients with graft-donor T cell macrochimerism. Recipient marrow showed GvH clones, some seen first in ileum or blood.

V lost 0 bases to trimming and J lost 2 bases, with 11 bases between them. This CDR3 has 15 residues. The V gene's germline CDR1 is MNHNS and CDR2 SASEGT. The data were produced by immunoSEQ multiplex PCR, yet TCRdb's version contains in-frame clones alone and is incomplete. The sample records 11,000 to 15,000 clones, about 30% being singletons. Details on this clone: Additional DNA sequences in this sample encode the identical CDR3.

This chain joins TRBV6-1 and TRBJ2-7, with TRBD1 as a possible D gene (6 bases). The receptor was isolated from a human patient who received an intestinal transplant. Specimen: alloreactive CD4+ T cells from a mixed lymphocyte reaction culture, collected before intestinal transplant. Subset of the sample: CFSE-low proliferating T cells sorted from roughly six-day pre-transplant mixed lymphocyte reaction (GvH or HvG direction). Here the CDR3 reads CASSEALRGPYEQYF. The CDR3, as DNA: TGTGCCAGCAGTGAAGCGCTCAGGGGCCCCTACGAGCAGTACTTC.